Listed below are T cell receptor beta chains from one sample, sequenced in a study of somatic mutations in cytotoxic T cells in rheumatoid arthritis. Clones were read by immunoSEQ multiplex PCR, and TCRdb kept only the in-frame ones, dropping some. The sample lists 10,000 to 12,000 clones, around 91% occurring once. What was sequenced was CD4+ T cells sorted from blood. All receptors come from a woman between 18 and 30 years old with rheumatoid arthritis. CDR3s include the opening cysteine and the closing phenylalanine or tryptophan. A D gene is named only where the DNA matches it firmly. Rows give clone size only sometimes, using once, few, many, or a class for an expanded clone.

d_gene,v_gene,abundance,j_gene,CDR3aa,CDR3nt
NA,TRBV5-4,NA,TRBJ1-1,CASSLDFRVGEENTEAFF,TGTGCCAGCAGCTTGGATTTCAGGGTCGGAGAGGAGAACACTGAAGCTTTCTTT
TRBD2,TRBV7-9,NA,TRBJ2-3,CASSLTSGGANTQYF,TGTGCCAGCAGCTTAACTAGCGGGGGGGCGAATACGCAGTATTTT
NA,TRBV5-1,NA,TRBJ2-2,CATYRGENTGELFF,TGCGCCACCTACCGGGGAGAAAACACCGGGGAGCTGTTTTTT
TRBD1,TRBV7-2,NA,TRBJ1-2,CASSSPAGTGGYGYTF,TGTGCCAGCAGCTCCCCCGCCGGGACAGGGGGCTATGGCTACACCTTC
NA,TRBV28,NA,TRBJ2-1,CAIFPPGRNEQFF,TGTGCCATCTTCCCCCCGGGGAGGAATGAGCAGTTCTTC
NA,TRBV19,NA,TRBJ2-7,CAGHLGVPAYEQYF,TGTGCCGGACACCTAGGGGTCCCTGCCTACGAGCAGTACTTC
TRBD2,TRBV19,NA,TRBJ2-3,CASSGSGGTPSTDTQYF,TGTGCCAGTAGTGGCAGCGGGGGAACTCCTAGCACAGATACGCAGTATTTT
NA,TRBV28,NA,TRBJ1-2,CASRSRGANYGYTF,TGTGCCAGCAGGTCTCGGGGGGCAAACTATGGCTACACCTTC
NA,TRBV10-3,few,TRBJ1-3,CAISEGQGNTIYF,TGTGCCATCAGTGAGGGACAGGGAAACACCATATATTTT
NA,TRBV7-2,few,TRBJ2-2,CASTDRGSSIGELFF,TGTGCCAGCACTGATCGGGGGAGCTCTATCGGGGAGCTGTTTTTT
TRBD2,TRBV11-3,NA,TRBJ2-1,CASSLEAAGERNEQFF,TGTGCCAGCAGCTTAGAGGCGGCGGGAGAACGGAATGAGCAGTTCTTC
TRBD1,TRBV5-4,NA,TRBJ1-3,CASSSKGASGNTIYF,TGTGCCAGCAGTTCAAAGGGGGCTTCTGGAAACACCATATATTTT